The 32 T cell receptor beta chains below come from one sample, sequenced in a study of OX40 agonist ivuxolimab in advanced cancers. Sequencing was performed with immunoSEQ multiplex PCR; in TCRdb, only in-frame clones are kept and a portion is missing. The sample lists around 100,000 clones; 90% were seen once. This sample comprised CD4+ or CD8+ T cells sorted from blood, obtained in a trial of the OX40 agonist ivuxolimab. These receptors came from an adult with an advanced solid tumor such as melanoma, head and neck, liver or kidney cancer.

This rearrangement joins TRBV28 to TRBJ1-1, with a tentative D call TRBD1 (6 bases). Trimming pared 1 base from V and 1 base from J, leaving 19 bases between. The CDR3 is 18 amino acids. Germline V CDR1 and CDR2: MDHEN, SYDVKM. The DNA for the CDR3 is TGTGCCAGCAGTTTATCCATACCATTCAGGGGCGAGAACACTGAAGCTTTCTTT. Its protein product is CASSLSIPFRGENTEAFF.

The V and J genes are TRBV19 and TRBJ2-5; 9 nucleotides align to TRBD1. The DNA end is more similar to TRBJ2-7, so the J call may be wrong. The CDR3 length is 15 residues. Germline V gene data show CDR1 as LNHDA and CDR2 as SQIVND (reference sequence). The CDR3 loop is CASRPSRDRANEQYF. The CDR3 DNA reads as TGTGCCAGTAGACCATCCCGGGACAGGGCGAACGAGCAGTACTTC.

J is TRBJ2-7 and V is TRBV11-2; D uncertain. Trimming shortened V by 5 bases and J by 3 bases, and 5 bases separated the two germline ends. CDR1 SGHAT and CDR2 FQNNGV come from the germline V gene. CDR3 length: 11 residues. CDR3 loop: CASSAYYEQYF. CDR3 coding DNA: TGTGCCAGCAGCGCATACTACGAGCAGTACTTC.

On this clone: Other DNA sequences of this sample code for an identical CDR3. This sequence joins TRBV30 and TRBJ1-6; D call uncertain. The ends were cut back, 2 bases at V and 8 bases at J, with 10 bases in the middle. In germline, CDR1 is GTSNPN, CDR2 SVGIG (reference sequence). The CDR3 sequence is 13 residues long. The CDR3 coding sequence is TGTGCCTGGAGTCTGGGAGGTGATTCACCCCTCCACTTT. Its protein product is CAWSLGGDSPLHF.

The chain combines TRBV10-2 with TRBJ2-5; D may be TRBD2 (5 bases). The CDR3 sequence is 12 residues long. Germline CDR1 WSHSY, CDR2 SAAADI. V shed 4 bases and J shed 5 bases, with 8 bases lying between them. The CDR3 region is CASSGPGETQYF. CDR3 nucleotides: TGCGCCAGCAGTGGCCCGGGGGAGACCCAGTACTTC.

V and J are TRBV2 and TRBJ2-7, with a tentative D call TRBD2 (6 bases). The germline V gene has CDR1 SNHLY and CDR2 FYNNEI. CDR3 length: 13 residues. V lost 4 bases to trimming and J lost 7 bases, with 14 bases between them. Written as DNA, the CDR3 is TGTGCCAGCAGTGTCGGGAGAGGATATGAGCAGTACTTC. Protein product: CASSVGRGYEQYF.

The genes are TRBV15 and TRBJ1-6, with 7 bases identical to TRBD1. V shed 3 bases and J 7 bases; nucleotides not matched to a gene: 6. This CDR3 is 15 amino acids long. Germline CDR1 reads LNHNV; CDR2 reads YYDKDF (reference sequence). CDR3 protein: CATSRGGDSNSPLHF. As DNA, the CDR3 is TGTGCCACCAGCAGGGGGGGGGACAGCAATTCACCCCTCCACTTT.

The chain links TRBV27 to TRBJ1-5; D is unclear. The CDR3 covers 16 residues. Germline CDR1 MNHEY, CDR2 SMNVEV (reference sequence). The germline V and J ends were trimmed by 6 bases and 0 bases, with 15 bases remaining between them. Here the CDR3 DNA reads TGTGCCAGCAGACCCCGCTTCAGGCTTAGCAATCAGCCCCAGCATTTT. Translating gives CASRPRFRLSNQPQHF.

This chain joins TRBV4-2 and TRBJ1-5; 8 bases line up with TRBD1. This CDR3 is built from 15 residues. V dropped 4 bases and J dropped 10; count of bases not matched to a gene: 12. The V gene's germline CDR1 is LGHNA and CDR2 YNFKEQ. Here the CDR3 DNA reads TGTGCCAGCAGCCCGGTTGGACAGGGTCAAACTCCCCAGCATTTT. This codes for CASSPVGQGQTPQHF.

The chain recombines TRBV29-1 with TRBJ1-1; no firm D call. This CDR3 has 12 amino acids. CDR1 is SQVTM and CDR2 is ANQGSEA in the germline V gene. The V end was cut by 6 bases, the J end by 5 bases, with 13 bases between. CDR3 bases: TGCAGCGTGGTGGCGAGAAGGACTGAAGCTTTCTTT. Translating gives CSVVARRTEAFF.

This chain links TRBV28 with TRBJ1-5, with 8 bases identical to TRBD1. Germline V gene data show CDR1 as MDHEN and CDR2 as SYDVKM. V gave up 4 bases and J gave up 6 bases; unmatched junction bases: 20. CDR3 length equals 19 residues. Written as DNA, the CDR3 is TGTGCCAGCAGTTCTCGCCGGGACAGGTGGGGAGTAGTTGGTCAGCCCCAGCATTTT. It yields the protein CASSSRRDRWGVVGQPQHF.

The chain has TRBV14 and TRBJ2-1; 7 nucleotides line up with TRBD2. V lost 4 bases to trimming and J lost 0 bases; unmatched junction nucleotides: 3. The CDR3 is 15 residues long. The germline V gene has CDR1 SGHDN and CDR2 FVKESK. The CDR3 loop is CASSPRLASYNEQFF. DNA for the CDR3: TGTGCCAGCAGCCCCCGACTAGCCTCCTACAATGAGCAGTTCTTC.

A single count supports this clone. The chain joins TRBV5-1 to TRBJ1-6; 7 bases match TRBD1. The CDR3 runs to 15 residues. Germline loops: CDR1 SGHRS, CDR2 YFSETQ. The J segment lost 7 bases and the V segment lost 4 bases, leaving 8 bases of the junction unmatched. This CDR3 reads CASSPVSDRNSPLHF. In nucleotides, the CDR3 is TGCGCCAGCAGCCCCGTGTCGGACAGGAATTCACCCCTCCACTTT.

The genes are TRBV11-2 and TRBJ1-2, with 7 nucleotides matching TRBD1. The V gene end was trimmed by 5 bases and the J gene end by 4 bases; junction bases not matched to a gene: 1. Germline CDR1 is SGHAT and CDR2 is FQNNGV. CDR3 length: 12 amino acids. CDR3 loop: CASSRTGYGYTF. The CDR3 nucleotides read TGTGCCAGCAGCCGGACAGGCTATGGCTACACCTTC.

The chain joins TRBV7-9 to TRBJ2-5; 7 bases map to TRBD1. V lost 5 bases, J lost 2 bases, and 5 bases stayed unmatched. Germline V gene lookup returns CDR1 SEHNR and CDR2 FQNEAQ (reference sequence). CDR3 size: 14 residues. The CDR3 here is CASSIDRVQETQYF. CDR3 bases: TGTGCCAGCAGCATTGACAGGGTACAAGAGACCCAGTACTTC. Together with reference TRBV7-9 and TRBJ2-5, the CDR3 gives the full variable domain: DTGVSQNPRHKITKRGQNVTFRCDPISEHNRLYWYRQTLGQGPEFLTYFQNEAQLEKSRLLSDRFSAERPKGSFSTLEIQRTEQGDSAMYLCASSIDRVQETQYFGPGTRLLVL.

The CDR3 DNA reads as TGTGCCAGCAGAGGCCGAAGCACAGATACGCAGTATTTT. Translating gives CASRGRSTDTQYF. J is TRBJ2-3 and V is TRBV2; no clear D. The germline gives CDR1 SNHLY, CDR2 FYNNEI. Deletions cut 6 bases from V and 0 bases from J, with 7 bases between. There are 13 residues in the CDR3.

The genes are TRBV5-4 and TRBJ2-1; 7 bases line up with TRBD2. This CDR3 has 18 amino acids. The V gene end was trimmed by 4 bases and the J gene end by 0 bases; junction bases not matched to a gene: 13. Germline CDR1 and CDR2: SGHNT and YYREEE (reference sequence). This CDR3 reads CASSRGVSGGSSYNEQFF. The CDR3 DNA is TGTGCCAGCAGCCGTGGGGTATCGGGCGGGAGCTCCTACAATGAGCAGTTCTTC.

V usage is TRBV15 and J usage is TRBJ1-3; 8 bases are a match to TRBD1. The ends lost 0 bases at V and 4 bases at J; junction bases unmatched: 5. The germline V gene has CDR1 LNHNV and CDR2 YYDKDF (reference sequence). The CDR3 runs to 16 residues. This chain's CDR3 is CATSRDGSGGGNTIYF. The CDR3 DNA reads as TGTGCCACCAGCAGAGATGGGTCAGGGGGCGGAAACACCATATATTTT.

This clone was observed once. CDR3 in amino acids: CASSQVTGNTQYF. The CDR3 DNA follows: TGTGCCAGCAGCCAAGTCACGGGAAATACGCAGTATTTT. This chain connects TRBV5-4 to TRBJ2-3, with D perhaps TRBD2 (5 bases). The germline gives CDR1 SGHNT, CDR2 YYREEE (reference sequence). V was trimmed by 4 bases and J by 7 bases, leaving 13 bases between them. The CDR3 is 13 residues long. The full variable domain, rest sourced from reference TRBV5-4 and TRBJ2-3, is ETGVTQSPTHLIKTRGQQVTLRCSSQSGHNTVSWYQQALGQGPQFIFQYYREEENGRGNFPPRFSGLQFPNYSSELNVNALELDDSALYLCASSQVTGNTQYFGPGTRLTVL.

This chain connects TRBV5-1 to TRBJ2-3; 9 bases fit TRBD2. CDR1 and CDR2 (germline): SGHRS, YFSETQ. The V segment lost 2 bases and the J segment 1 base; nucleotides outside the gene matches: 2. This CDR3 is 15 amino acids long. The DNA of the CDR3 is TGCGCCAGCAGCTTAAGGACTAGCGGCACAGATACGCAGTATTTT. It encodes CASSLRTSGTDTQYF.

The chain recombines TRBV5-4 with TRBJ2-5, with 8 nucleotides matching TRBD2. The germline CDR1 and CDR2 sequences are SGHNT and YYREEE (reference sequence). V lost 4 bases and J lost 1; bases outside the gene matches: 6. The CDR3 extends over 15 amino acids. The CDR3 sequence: CASSGTGTSQETQYF. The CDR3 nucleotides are TGTGCCAGCAGCGGAACCGGGACTAGCCAAGAGACCCAGTACTTC.

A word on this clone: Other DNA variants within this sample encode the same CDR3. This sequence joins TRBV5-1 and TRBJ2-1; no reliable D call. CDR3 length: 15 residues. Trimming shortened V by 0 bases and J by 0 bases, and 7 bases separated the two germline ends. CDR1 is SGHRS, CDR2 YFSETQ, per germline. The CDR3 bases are TGCGCCAGCAGCTTGGAGGGAAGCTCCTACAATGAGCAGTTCTTC. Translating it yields CASSLEGSSYNEQFF.

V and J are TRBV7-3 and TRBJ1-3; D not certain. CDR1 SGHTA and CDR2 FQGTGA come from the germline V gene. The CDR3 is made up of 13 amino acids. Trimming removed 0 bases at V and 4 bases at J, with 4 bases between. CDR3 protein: CASSLTTGNTIYF. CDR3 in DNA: TGTGCCAGCAGCTTAACTACCGGAAACACCATATATTTT.

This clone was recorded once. The CDR3 coding sequence is TGTGCCAGCAGCCCCGGACAGTTTCGTGAGCAGTTCTTC. Protein: CASSPGQFREQFF. This sequence joins TRBV7-8 and TRBJ2-1, with D perhaps TRBD1 (6 bases). Trimming removed 5 bases from V and 9 bases from J, with 14 bases in between. CDR3 size: 13 residues. Germline V gives CDR1 SGHVS, CDR2 FQNEAQ. Looking up the rest from reference TRBV7-8 and TRBJ2-1 gives the full variable domain: GAGVSQSPRYKVAKRGQDVALRCDPISGHVSLFWYQQALGQGPEFLTYFQNEAQLDKSGLPSDRFFAERPEGSVSTLKIQRTQQEDSAVYLCASSPGQFREQFFGPGTRLTVL.

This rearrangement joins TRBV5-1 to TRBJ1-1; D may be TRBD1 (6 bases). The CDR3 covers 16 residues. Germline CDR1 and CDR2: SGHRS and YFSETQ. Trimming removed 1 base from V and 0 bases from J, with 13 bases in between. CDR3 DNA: TGCGCCAGCAGCTTGTCCAGGGGAGGGATGAACACTGAAGCTTTCTTT. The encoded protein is CASSLSRGGMNTEAFF.

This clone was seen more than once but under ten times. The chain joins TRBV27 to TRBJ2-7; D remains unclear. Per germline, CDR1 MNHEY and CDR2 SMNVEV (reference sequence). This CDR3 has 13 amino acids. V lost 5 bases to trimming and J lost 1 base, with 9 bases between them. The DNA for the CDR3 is TGTGCCAGCAGTACTTTCAAGTCCTACGAGCAGTACTTC. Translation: CASSTFKSYEQYF.

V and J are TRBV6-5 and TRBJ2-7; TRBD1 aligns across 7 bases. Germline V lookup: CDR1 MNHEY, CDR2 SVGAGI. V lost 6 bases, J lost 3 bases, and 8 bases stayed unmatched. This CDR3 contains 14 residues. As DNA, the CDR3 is TGTGCCAGCAGAGCAGGGGGTGCAGGCTACGAGCAGTACTTC. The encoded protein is CASRAGGAGYEQYF.

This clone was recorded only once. CDR3 in DNA: TGCGCCAGCAGCCACCGACTAGCGGGGGGGTACGAGCAGTACTTC. This encodes CASSHRLAGGYEQYF. This sequence joins TRBV5-1 and TRBJ2-7; 14 bases are a match to TRBD2. The V gene end was trimmed by 4 bases and the J gene end by 4 bases; junction bases not matched to a gene: 4. From germline, CDR1 is SGHRS and CDR2 YFSETQ. The CDR3 spans 15 residues.

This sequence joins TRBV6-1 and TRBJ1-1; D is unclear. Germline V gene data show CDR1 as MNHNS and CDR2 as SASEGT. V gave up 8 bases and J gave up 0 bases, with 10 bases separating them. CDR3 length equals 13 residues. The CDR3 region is CASYFTVNTEAFF. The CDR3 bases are TGTGCCAGCTACTTTACGGTGAACACTGAAGCTTTCTTT.

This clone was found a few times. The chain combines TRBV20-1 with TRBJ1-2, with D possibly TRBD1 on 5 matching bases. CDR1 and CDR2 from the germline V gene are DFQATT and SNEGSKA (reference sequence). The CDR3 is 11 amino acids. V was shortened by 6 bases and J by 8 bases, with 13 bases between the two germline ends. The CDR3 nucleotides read TGCAGTGCCCCCGGTGGGGGGGGCTACACCTTC. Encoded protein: CSAPGGGGYTF.

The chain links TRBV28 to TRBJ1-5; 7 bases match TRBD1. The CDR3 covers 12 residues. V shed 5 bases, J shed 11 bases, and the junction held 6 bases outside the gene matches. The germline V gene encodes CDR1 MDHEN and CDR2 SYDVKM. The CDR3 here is CASSMVRGAQHF. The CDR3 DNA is TGTGCCAGCAGTATGGTCAGGGGGGCCCAGCATTTT.

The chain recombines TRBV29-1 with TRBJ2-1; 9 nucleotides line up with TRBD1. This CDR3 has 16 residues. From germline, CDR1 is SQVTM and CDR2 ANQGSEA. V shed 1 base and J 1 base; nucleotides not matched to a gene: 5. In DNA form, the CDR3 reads TGCAGCGTTGAAGGCGGGACAGGGAGGTCCTACAATGAGCAGTTCTTC. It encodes CSVEGGTGRSYNEQFF.